The rows below give T cell receptor beta chains drawn from one sample of a study of Ad26.COV2.S vaccination and SARS-CoV-2 variants. This table comes from immunoSEQ multiplex PCR, and its TCRdb copy is limited to in-frame clones, with some not included. Of a few hundred thousand clones listed, around 90% are singletons. Sequenced here: peripheral blood, sampled in a trial of Ad26.COV2.S vaccine versus placebo. These receptors all come from a person aged 18-60 years who received the Ad26.COV2.S COVID-19 vaccine or a placebo. The CDR3 runs from the conserved cysteine through the conserved F or W. Each record gives: D gene, clone size, J gene, V gene, CDR3 protein, CDR3 DNA. D genes are given only for firm matches. Not every row has a clone size; where given, it reads once, few, many or a size class.

>TRBD1|-|TRBJ2-7|TRBV7-9
CASSQSQTGNEQYF
TGTGCCAGCAGCCAGTCACAGACAGGGAACGAGCAGTACTTC
>-|-|TRBJ1-2|TRBV4-1
CASSQEGQNYGYTF
TGCGCCAGCAGCCAAGAGGGACAAAACTATGGCTACACCTTC
>TRBD2|-|TRBJ2-3|TRBV4-3
CASSQDGVAGAFDTQYF
TGCGCCAGCAGCCAAGACGGGGTAGCGGGAGCGTTCGATACGCAGTATTTT
>TRBD1|-|TRBJ2-5|TRBV6-1
CASSSQGETQYF
TGTGCCAGCAGTTCACAGGGGGAGACCCAGTACTTC
>TRBD2|-|TRBJ2-3|TRBV15
CATSREAGGPGDTQYF
TGTGCCACCAGCAGAGAAGCGGGGGGGCCGGGAGATACGCAGTATTTT
>-|-|TRBJ2-6|TRBV19
CASSIKLGKGLSGANVLTF
TGTGCCAGTAGTATAAAGTTGGGAAAGGGACTCTCTGGGGCCAACGTCCTGACTTTC
>-|few|TRBJ1-5|TRBV19
CASSGNQPQHF
TGTGCCAGTAGTGGGAATCAGCCCCAGCATTTT
>TRBD1|-|TRBJ1-1|TRBV11-2
CASRENRGRVTEAFF
TGTGCCAGCAGGGAGAACAGGGGGCGGGTCACTGAAGCTTTCTTT
>-|-|TRBJ1-1|TRBV7-9
CASSRQVANTEAFF
TGTGCCAGCAGCCGACAGGTTGCGAACACTGAAGCTTTCTTT
>TRBD2|-|TRBJ2-1|TRBV9
CASSVAASGGPGINEQFF
TGTGCCAGCAGCGTAGCTGCTAGCGGGGGGCCAGGGATCAATGAGCAGTTCTTC
>TRBD2|-|TRBJ2-3|TRBV4-3
CASSQEVAGATDTQYF
TGCGCCAGCAGCCAAGAGGTAGCGGGAGCCACAGATACGCAGTATTTT
>-|-|TRBJ2-5|TRBV20-1
CSASPGGLQETQYF
TGCAGTGCTAGTCCCGGGGGGCTACAAGAGACCCAGTACTTC
>-|-|TRBJ2-2|TRBV5-1
CASSTGLPNTGELFF
TGCGCCAGCTCCACGGGACTCCCGAACACCGGGGAGCTGTTTTTT
>-|-|TRBJ1-5|TRBV6-1
CASSEETGWRSNQPQHF
TGTGCCAGCAGTGAAGAAACAGGCTGGAGGAGCAATCAGCCCCAGCATTTT
>-|-|TRBJ1-1|TRBV19
CASSPSSGAITEAFF
TGTGCCAGTAGTCCCTCCTCCGGGGCGATAACTGAAGCTTTCTTT
>-|-|TRBJ1-5|TRBV19
CASSPYGGPQHF
TGTGCCAGTAGTCCCTACGGGGGGCCCCAGCATTTT
>-|-|TRBJ1-5|TRBV6-5
CASSPQGTLPQHF
TGTGCCAGCAGCCCACAAGGGACTCTGCCCCAGCATTTT
>-|-|TRBJ1-1|TRBV5-1
CASSFGRNTEAFF
TGCGCCAGCAGCTTCGGACGGAACACTGAAGCTTTCTTT
>-|-|TRBJ1-2|TRBV7-9
CASSPRGYYGYTF
TGTGCCAGCAGCCCGCGGGGTTACTATGGCTACACCTTC
>-|-|TRBJ1-1|TRBV7-9
CASSLQGAGNTEAFF
TGTGCCAGCAGCTTACAAGGTGCGGGGAACACTGAAGCTTTCTTT
>TRBD2|-|TRBJ2-1|TRBV9
CASSLAGVVYNEQFF
TGTGCCAGCAGCCTAGCGGGAGTAGTCTACAATGAGCAGTTCTTC
>TRBD2|-|TRBJ2-7|TRBV11-2
CASSLFTGTRSEQYF
TGTGCCAGCAGCTTATTCACCGGGACTAGGAGCGAGCAGTACTTC
>TRBD1|-|TRBJ2-2|TRBV11-2
CASSLVFPGQGPTGELFF
TGTGCCAGCAGCTTAGTGTTCCCGGGACAGGGACCCACCGGGGAGCTGTTTTTT
>-|-|TRBJ1-2|TRBV11-2
CASSKRDGYLYGYTF
TGTGCCAGCAGCAAGAGGGACGGCTATCTCTATGGCTACACCTTC
>-|few|TRBJ2-7|TRBV3-1/TRBV3-2
CASSQTPYEQYF
TGTGCCAGCAGCCAGACCCCCTACGAGCAGTACTTC
>-|-|TRBJ2-1|TRBV5-4
CASSQGDYLGTHNEQFF
TGTGCCAGCAGCCAAGGGGACTACCTCGGGACACACAATGAGCAGTTCTTC
>-|-|TRBJ1-2|TRBV3-1/TRBV3-2
CASSPRTEDYGYTF
TGTGCCAGCAGCCCCCGGACTGAGGACTATGGCTACACCTTC
>-|-|TRBJ1-1|TRBV28
CASIRSKSREMNTEAFF
TGTGCCAGCATCCGTAGTAAATCGCGGGAGATGAACACTGAAGCTTTCTTT
>TRBD1|-|TRBJ1-6|TRBV7-9
CASSAQGTPLHF
TGTGCCAGCAGCGCACAGGGGACACCCCTCCACTTT
>TRBD2|-|TRBJ2-5|TRBV6-2/TRBV6-3
CASSYGGLAGVLDQETQYF
TGTGCCAGCAGTTACGGGGGACTAGCGGGGGTGCTGGACCAAGAGACCCAGTACTTC
>TRBD2|-|TRBJ2-3|TRBV18
CASSPPGTRADTQYF
TGTGCCAGCTCACCACCCGGGACTAGGGCAGATACGCAGTATTTT
>TRBD1|-|TRBJ1-1|TRBV29-1
CSAGQTNTEAFF
TGCAGCGCGGGACAGACGAACACTGAAGCTTTCTTT
>TRBD1|once|TRBJ2-7|TRBV7-6
CASSFSLRDRGYEQYF
TGTGCCAGCAGCTTTAGCCTCCGGGACAGAGGCTACGAGCAGTACTTC
>-|-|TRBJ1-4|TRBV2
CASNKGLENEKLFF
TGTGCCAGCAATAAGGGACTAGAGAATGAAAAACTGTTTTTT
>-|-|TRBJ1-1|TRBV19
CASNIGQGFGEAFF
TGTGCCAGTAACATAGGGCAGGGATTCGGGGAAGCTTTCTTT
>-|many|TRBJ1-2|TRBV30
CAWGAGQGHYGYTF
TGTGCCTGGGGTGCGGGGCAGGGGCACTATGGCTACACCTTC
>-|few|TRBJ1-2|TRBV27
CASSPLIGRIYGYTF
TGTGCCAGCAGTCCCTTGATTGGTAGAATCTATGGCTACACCTTC
>TRBD1|-|TRBJ2-7|TRBV28
CASSIPGQGAYEQYF
TGTGCCAGCAGTATCCCGGGACAGGGGGCTTACGAGCAGTACTTC
>-|-|TRBJ1-5|TRBV7-2
CASSKGDINQPQHF
TGTGCCAGCAGCAAAGGGGACATTAATCAGCCCCAGCATTTT
>-|-|TRBJ1-5|TRBV12-5
CASGQGKDSNQPQHF
TGTGCTAGTGGGCAGGGAAAGGATAGCAATCAGCCCCAGCATTTT
>-|-|TRBJ1-2|TRBV4-3
CASSQDFRGNYGYTF
TGCGCCAGCAGCCAAGATTTTAGGGGAAACTATGGCTACACCTTC
>-|-|TRBJ1-5|TRBV30
CAWSGQSDQPQHF
TGTGCCTGGAGCGGACAGTCCGATCAGCCCCAGCATTTT
>TRBD2|-|TRBJ2-2|TRBV25-1
CASRGGLNTGELFF
TGTGCCAGCAGGGGAGGGCTGAACACCGGGGAGCTGTTTTTT